Sequencing of this T cell receptor beta chain was carried out in a study of OX40 agonist ivuxolimab in advanced cancers. The study, taken as a whole, reports: Relative to CD4+, CD8+ T cells held more expanded clones on average.

The CDR3 loop spans 13 amino acids. Looked up from germline, CDR1 is MNHEY and CDR2 is SMNVEV (reference sequence). Generated by immunoSEQ multiplex PCR, the TCRdb table keeps only in-frame clones and is missing some. The sample lists tens of thousands of clones, roughly 84% occurring once. Points on this clone: The antigen is unknown. Compared with germline, one end of the junction differs, possibly owing to a read error. This CDR3 is also generated by other DNA sequences in the sample.

Patients were excluded for autoimmune disease history or systemic immunosuppression. The rearrangement links TRBV27 to TRBJ2-2; a weak D match, TRBD2 (5 bases). The starting material was CD4+ or CD8+ T cells sorted from blood, obtained in a trial of the OX40 agonist ivuxolimab. The TCR was taken from an adult with an advanced solid tumor such as melanoma, head and neck, liver or kidney cancer. CDR3 DNA sequence: TGTGCCAGCAGTTTGAGGATTTCCGGGGAGCTGTTCTTT. Encoded protein: CASSLRISGELFF.